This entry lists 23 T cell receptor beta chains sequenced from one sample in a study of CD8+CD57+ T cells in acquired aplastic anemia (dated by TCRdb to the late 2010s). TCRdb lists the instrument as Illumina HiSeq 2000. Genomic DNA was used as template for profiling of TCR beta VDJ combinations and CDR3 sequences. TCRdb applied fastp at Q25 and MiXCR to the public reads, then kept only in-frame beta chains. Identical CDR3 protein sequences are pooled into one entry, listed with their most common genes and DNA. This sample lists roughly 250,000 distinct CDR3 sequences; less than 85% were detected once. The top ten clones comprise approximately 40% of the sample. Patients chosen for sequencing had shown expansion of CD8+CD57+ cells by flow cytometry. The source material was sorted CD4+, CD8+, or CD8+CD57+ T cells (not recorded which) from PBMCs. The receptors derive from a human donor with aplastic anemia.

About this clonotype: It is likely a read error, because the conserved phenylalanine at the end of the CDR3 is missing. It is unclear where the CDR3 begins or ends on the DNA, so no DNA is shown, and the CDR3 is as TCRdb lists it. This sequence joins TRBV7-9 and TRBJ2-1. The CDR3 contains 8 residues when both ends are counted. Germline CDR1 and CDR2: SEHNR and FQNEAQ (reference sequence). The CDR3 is CASSSSES.

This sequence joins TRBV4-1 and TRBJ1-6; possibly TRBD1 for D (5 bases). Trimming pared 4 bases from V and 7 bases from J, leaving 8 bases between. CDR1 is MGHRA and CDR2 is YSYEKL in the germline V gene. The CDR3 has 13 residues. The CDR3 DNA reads TGCGCCAGCAGCCCGTGGGGGAATTCACCCCTCCACTTT. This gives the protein CASSPWGNSPLHF.

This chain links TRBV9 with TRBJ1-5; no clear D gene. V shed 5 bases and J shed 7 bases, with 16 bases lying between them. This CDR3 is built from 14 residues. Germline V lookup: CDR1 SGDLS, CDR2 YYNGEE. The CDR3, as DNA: TGTGCCAGCAGTGACTGGAATAGCGAGCAGCCCCAGCATTTT. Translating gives CASSDWNSEQPQHF.

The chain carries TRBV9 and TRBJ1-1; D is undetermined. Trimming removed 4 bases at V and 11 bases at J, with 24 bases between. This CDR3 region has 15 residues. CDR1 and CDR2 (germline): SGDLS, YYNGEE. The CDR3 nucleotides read TGTGCCAGCAGCTTAGGGCCAGATACGCAGAATTTTGCTTTCTTT. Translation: CASSLGPDTQNFAFF.

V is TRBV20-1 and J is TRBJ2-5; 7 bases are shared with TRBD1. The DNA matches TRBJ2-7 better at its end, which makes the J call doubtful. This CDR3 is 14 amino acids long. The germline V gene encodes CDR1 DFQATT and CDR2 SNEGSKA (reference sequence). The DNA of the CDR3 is TGCAGTGCTATACACTTTGGGGGACAGCTCGAGCAGTACTTC. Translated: CSAIHFGGQLEQYF.

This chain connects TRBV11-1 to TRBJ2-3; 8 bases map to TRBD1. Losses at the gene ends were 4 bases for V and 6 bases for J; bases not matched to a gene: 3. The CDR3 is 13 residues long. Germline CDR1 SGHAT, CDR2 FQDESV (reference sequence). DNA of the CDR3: TGTGCCAGCAGCTCACGGGACAGGGATACGCAGTATTTT. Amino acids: CASSSRDRDTQYF.

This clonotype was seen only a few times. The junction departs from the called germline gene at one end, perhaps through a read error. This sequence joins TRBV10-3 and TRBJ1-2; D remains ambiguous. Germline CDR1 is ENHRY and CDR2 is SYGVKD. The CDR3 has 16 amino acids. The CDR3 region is CAISESIQLLGYGCTF. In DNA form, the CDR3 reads TGTGCCATCAGTGAGTCTATACAGCTATTGGGATATGGCTGCACCTTC.

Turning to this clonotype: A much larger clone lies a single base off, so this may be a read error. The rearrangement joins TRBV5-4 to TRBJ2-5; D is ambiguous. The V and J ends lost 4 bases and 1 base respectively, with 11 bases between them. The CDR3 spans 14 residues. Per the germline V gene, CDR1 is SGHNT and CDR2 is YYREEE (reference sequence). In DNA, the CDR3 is TGTGCCAGCAGCATTACTACCGGCCAAGAGACCCAGTACTTC. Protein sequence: CASSITTGQETQYF. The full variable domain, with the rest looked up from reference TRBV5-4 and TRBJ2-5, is ETGVTQSPTHLIKTRGQQVTLRCSSQSGHNTVSWYQQALGQGPQFIFQYYREEENGRGNFPPRFSGLQFPNYSSELNVNALELDDSALYLCASSITTGQETQYFGPGTRLLVL.

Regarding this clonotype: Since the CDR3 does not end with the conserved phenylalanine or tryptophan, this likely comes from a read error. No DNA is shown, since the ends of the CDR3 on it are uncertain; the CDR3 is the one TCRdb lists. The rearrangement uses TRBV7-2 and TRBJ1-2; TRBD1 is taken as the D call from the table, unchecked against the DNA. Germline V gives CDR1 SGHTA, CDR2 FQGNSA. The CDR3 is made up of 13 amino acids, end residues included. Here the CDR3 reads CASSVGSGDRYQE.

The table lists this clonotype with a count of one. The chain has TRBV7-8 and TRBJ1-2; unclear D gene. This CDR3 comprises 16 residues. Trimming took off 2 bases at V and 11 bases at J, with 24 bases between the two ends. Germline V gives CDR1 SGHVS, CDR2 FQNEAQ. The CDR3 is CASSLRGSPDNQDYTF. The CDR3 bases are TGTGCCAGCAGCTTACGGGGAAGTCCCGATAACCAGGATTACACCTTC.

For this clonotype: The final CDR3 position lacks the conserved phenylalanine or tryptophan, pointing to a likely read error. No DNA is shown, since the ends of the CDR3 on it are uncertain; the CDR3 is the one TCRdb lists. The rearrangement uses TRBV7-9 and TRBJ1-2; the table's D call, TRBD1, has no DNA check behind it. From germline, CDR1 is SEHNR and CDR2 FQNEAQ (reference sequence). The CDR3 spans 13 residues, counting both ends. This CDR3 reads CAGQADRETQYFG.

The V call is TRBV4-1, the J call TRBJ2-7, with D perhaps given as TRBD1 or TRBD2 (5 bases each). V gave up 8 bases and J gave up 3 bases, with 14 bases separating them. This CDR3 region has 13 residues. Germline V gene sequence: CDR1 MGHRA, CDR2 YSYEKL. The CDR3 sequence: CASQGPMGYEQYF. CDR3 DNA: TGCGCCAGCCAGGGACCTATGGGCTACGAGCAGTACTTC.

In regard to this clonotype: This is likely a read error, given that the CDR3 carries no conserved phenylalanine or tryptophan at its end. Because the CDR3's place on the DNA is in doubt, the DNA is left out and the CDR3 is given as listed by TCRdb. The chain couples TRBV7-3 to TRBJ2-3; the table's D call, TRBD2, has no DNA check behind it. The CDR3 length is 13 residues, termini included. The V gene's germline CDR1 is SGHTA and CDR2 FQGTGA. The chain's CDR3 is CASSFAGGGQDDA.

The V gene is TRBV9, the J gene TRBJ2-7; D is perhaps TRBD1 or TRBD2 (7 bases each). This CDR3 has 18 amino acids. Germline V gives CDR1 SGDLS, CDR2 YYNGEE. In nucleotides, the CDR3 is TGTGCCAGTAGCGGGCATGCGGACGGGACAGCCCTTTCCTACGAGCAGTACGTC. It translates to CASSGHADGTALSYEQYV.

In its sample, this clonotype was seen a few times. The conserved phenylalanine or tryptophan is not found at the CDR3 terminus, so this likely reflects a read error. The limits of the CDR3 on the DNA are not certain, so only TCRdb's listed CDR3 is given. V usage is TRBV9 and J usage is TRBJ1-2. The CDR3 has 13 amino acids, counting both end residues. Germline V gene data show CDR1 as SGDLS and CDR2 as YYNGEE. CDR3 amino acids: CASSAGSDTRYFV.

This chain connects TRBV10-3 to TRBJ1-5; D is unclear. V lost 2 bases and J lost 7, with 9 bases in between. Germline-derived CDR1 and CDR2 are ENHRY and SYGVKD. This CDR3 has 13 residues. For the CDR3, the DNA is TGTGCCATCAGTGAGGTCGACGGACAGCCCCAGCATTTT. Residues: CAISEVDGQPQHF.

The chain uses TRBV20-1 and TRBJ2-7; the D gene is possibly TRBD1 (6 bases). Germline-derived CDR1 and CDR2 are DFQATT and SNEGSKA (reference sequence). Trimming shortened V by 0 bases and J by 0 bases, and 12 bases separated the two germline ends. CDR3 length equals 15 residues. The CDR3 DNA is TGCAGTGCTAGAGATTGGACAGAGAGCTCCTACGAGCAGTACTTC. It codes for CSARDWTESSYEQYF.

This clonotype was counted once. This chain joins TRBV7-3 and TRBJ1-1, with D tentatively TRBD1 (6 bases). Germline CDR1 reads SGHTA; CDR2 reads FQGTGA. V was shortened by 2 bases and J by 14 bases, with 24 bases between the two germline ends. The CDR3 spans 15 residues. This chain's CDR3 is CASSLDRGGDNEQFF. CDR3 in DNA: TGTGCCAGCAGCTTAGATCGGGGGGGGGACAACGAGCAGTTCTTT.

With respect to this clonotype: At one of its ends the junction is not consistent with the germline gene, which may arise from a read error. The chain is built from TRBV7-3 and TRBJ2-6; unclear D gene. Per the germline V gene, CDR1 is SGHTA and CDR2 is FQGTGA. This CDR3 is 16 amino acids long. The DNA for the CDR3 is TGTGCCAGCTCCAGACCGGGTAGCTACGGTGACAACTTCCTGACTTTC. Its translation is CASSRPGSYGDNFLTF.

The DNA for the CDR3 is TGTGCCAGCAGCTTGACGGGCGGGAGCGATGATCAGCATTATTTT. Its protein is CASSLTGGSDDQHYF. The V gene is TRBV7-2, the J gene TRBJ2-3, with TRBD2 identical over 7 bases. Trimming removed 3 bases from V and 15 bases from J; junction bases left unmatched: 18. The CDR3 runs 15 residues. Germline lookup yields CDR1 SGHTA and CDR2 FQGNSA. Full variable domain (rest looked up from reference TRBV7-2 and TRBJ2-3): GAGVSQSPSNKVTEKGKDVELRCDPISGHTALYWYRQSLGQGLEFLIYFQGNSAPDKSGLPSDRFSAERTGGSVSTLTIQRTQQEDSAVYLCASSLTGGSDDQHYFGPGTRLTVL.

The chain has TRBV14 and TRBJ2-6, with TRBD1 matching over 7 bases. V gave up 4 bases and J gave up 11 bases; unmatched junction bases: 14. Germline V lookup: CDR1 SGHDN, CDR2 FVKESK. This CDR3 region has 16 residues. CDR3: CASSLTTGWNTDVLTF. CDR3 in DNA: TGTGCCAGCAGCCTAACGACAGGGTGGAACACTGACGTCCTGACTTTC.

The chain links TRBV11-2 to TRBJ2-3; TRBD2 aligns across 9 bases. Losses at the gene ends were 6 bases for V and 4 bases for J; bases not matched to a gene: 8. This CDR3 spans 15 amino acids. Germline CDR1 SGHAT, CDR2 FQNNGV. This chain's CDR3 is CASRRGTSSPDTQYF. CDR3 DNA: TGTGCCAGCAGACGCGGGACTAGCTCGCCAGATACGCAGTATTTT.

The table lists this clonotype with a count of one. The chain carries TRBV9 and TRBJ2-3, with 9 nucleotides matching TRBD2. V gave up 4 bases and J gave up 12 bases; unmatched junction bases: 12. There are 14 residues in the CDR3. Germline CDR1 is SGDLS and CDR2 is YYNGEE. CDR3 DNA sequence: TGTGCCAGCAGCTTAGCGGGAGACAGCCGCAATCAGTATTTT. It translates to CASSLAGDSRNQYF. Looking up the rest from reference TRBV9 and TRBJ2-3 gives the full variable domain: DSGVTQTPKHLITATGQRVTLRCSPRSGDLSVYWYQQSLDQGLQFLIQYYNGEERAKGNILERFSAQQFPDLHSELNLSSLELGDSALYFCASSLAGDSRNQYFGPGTRLTVL.